The next 21 T cell receptor beta chains were all read from a single sample in a study of blood T cell repertoires in COVID-19. Produced via immunoSEQ multiplex PCR; TCRdb's table is partial and in-frame only. The table has 250,000 to 400,000 clones, 90% seen once. Sequencing was performed on peripheral blood. These receptor sequences come from a woman aged 25 to 39 with COVID-19, enrolled during active disease.

The gene calls are TRBV12-3 or TRBV12-4 and TRBJ2-7, with 8 bases aligning to TRBD2. Trimming removed 3 bases from V and 4 bases from J; junction bases left unmatched: 2. This CDR3 has 13 residues. The CDR3 region is CASSFSGTYEQYF. CDR3 nucleotides: TGTGCCAGCAGTTTTAGCGGGACTTACGAGCAGTACTTC.

This chain connects TRBV5-1 to TRBJ1-3; 7 bases are shared with TRBD1. The trim removed 7 bases at V and 1 base at J, leaving 5 bases unmatched. Germline CDR1 reads SGHRS; CDR2 reads YFSETQ. This CDR3 spans 14 amino acids. The CDR3 is CASQQGSSGNTIYF. CDR3 coding DNA: TGCGCCAGCCAACAGGGGAGTTCTGGAAACACCATATATTTT.

This clone was counted once. The chain recombines TRBV30 with TRBJ2-1, with 7 bases aligning to TRBD1. CDR1 is GTSNPN and CDR2 is SVGIG in the germline V gene (reference sequence). V gave up 2 bases and J gave up 4 bases; unmatched junction bases: 5. The CDR3 extends over 14 amino acids. The CDR3 DNA follows: TGTGCCTGGAGTTCCGGGACAGTATACAATGAGCAGTTCTTC. This translates into CAWSSGTVYNEQFF.

The V gene is TRBV24-1, the J gene TRBJ2-7, with 7 bases matching TRBD1. J lost 3 bases, V lost 11 bases, and 6 bases had no gene match. Germline V gene data show CDR1 as KGHDR and CDR2 as SFDVKD. The length of the CDR3 is 12 residues. CDR3 sequence (DNA): TGTGCCAACCAGACAGGGCTCTACGAGCAGTACTTC. This encodes CANQTGLYEQYF.

The chain carries TRBV30 and TRBJ2-2; the D gene is possibly TRBD2 (6 bases). CDR3 length equals 15 residues. The germline V gene has CDR1 GTSNPN and CDR2 SVGIG (reference sequence). The germline V and J ends were trimmed by 5 bases and 5 bases, with 18 bases remaining between them. The CDR3: CAWSREPSSTGELFF. The DNA of the CDR3 is TGTGCCTGGTCTCGGGAGCCCTCGTCGACCGGGGAGCTGTTTTTT.

The chain links TRBV2 to TRBJ2-3; 10 nucleotides line up with TRBD2. With 4 bases clipped from V and 3 bases from J, the junction kept 7 bases outside the gene matches. This CDR3 is built from 16 residues. Germline loops: CDR1 SNHLY, CDR2 FYNNEI. The chain's CDR3 is CASSVGPSGSTDTQYF. The CDR3 DNA follows: TGTGCCAGCAGTGTGGGGCCTAGCGGGAGTACAGATACGCAGTATTTT.

This sequence joins TRBV21-1 and TRBJ1-1. TRBV21-1 is a pseudogene locus. This CDR3 region has 19 residues. The CDR3 sequence: CASSKVAVVAAVGGTEAFF. The CDR3 DNA reads as TGTGCCAGCAGCAAAGTCGCGGTAGTGGCCGCCGTGGGGGGTACTGAAGCTTTCTTT.

The chain joins TRBV5-4 to TRBJ2-7, with D perhaps matching TRBD2 (6 bases). V shed 0 bases and J shed 5 bases, with 9 bases lying between them. CDR3 length: 13 amino acids. Germline lookup yields CDR1 SGHNT and CDR2 YYREEE (reference sequence). CDR3 region: CASSLAGGHEQYF. The CDR3 nucleotides are TGTGCCAGCAGCTTGGCCGGAGGGCACGAGCAGTACTTC. Combining the CDR3 with reference TRBV5-4 and TRBJ2-7 gives the whole variable domain ETGVTQSPTHLIKTRGQQVTLRCSSQSGHNTVSWYQQALGQGPQFIFQYYREEENGRGNFPPRFSGLQFPNYSSELNVNALELDDSALYLCASSLAGGHEQYFGPGTRLTVT.

The rearrangement links TRBV11-2 to TRBJ2-1; 10 bases fit TRBD2. With 1 base clipped from V and 5 bases from J, the junction kept 11 bases outside the gene matches. CDR1 SGHAT and CDR2 FQNNGV come from the germline V gene. The CDR3 contains 18 residues. CDR3: CASSLARPSGSPDNEQFF. CDR3 coding DNA: TGTGCCAGCAGCTTAGCCCGTCCTAGCGGGAGCCCAGACAATGAGCAGTTCTTC.

The rearrangement links TRBV10-3 to TRBJ1-5; D may be TRBD1 (5 bases). The length of the CDR3 is 14 residues. From germline, CDR1 is ENHRY and CDR2 SYGVKD. The germline V and J ends were trimmed by 10 bases and 3 bases, with 16 bases remaining between them. CDR3 DNA sequence: TGTGCCACCGATACCCAGGGTAACAATCAGCCCCAGCATTTT. Translation: CATDTQGNNQPQHF.

Details on this clone: Other DNA sequences within the sample encode an identical CDR3. The genes are TRBV19 and TRBJ2-1, with D maybe TRBD1 (6 bases). Germline CDR1 reads LNHDA; CDR2 reads SQIVND (reference sequence). The V and J ends lost 5 bases and 4 bases respectively, with 9 bases between them. This CDR3 has 13 residues. The CDR3 bases are TGTGCCAGTAGTGGCAGGGGATACAATGAGCAGTTCTTC. Protein product: CASSGRGYNEQFF. The whole variable domain, filled in from reference TRBV19 and TRBJ2-1, reads DGGITQSPKYLFRKEGQNVTLSCEQNLNHDAMYWYRQDPGQGLRLIYYSQIVNDFQKGDIAEGYSVSREKKESFPLTVTSAQKNPTAFYLCASSGRGYNEQFFGPGTRLTVL.

The rearrangement links TRBV9 to TRBJ1-6; no clear D. There are 14 residues in the CDR3. Germline V gives CDR1 SGDLS, CDR2 YYNGEE. V shed 0 bases and J shed 5 bases, with 6 bases lying between them. Here the CDR3 reads CASSVVSDNSPLHF. The CDR3 DNA reads TGTGCCAGCAGCGTAGTATCTGATAATTCACCCCTCCACTTT. Drawing the rest from reference TRBV9 and TRBJ1-6, the complete variable domain is DSGVTQTPKHLITATGQRVTLRCSPRSGDLSVYWYQQSLDQGLQFLIQYYNGEERAKGNILERFSAQQFPDLHSELNLSSLELGDSALYFCASSVVSDNSPLHFGNGTRLTVT.

The chain recombines TRBV13 with TRBJ2-1, with D possibly TRBD2 on 6 matching bases. Germline V gene sequence: CDR1 PRHDT, CDR2 FYEKMQ (reference sequence). This CDR3 has 16 residues. V lost 5 bases and J 3 bases, leaving 17 bases between the germline ends. The DNA of the CDR3 is TGTGCCAGCAGCCTTTCCCCCGGGACTTTCTACAATGAGCAGTTCTTC. The encoded protein is CASSLSPGTFYNEQFF.

The chain couples TRBV19 to TRBJ1-1; no firm D call. CDR1 is LNHDA, CDR2 SQIVND, per germline (reference sequence). Trimming took 6 bases from V and 6 from J, leaving 20 bases between them. This CDR3 contains 15 residues. Written as DNA, the CDR3 is TGTGCCAGTAGAACTCGGCCCCCGGCGGTCGCTGAAGCTTTCTTT. Encoded protein: CASRTRPPAVAEAFF.

The chain carries TRBV5-1 and TRBJ2-5; D might be TRBD2 (5 bases). Germline V gene data show CDR1 as SGHRS and CDR2 as YFSETQ. V lost 0 bases to trimming and J lost 5 bases, with 17 bases between them. There are 16 residues in the CDR3. The CDR3 DNA reads TGCGCCAGCAGCTTGGTGGCGCAGGCGGGTGGGGAGACCCAGTACTTC. This codes for CASSLVAQAGGETQYF.

The genes are TRBV5-5 and TRBJ1-2, with D perhaps matching TRBD1 (5 bases). Germline V gene data show CDR1 as SGHKS and CDR2 as YYEKEE (reference sequence). Deletions cut 1 base from V and 2 bases from J, with 12 bases between. CDR3 length: 15 amino acids. The CDR3 nucleotides are TGTGCCAGCAGCTTGTACACAGGAGAAAACTATGGCTACACCTTC. Translating gives CASSLYTGENYGYTF.

For the CDR3, the DNA is TGTGCCAGCAGTTTTGATCCCCATTGGCCCCAGTACTTC. Translation gives CASSFDPHWPQYF. V is TRBV27 and J is TRBJ2-5; D is ambiguous. The CDR3 runs 13 residues. Per germline, CDR1 MNHEY and CDR2 SMNVEV (reference sequence). The V end lost 3 bases, the J end lost 9 bases, and 14 bases lay between the germline ends.

The V gene is TRBV6-1, the J gene TRBJ1-6; TRBD1 matches at 9 bases. After removal of 4 bases from V and 0 bases from J, the junction contained 4 bases not matched to a gene. Looked up from germline, CDR1 is MNHNS and CDR2 is SASEGT. The CDR3 covers 17 residues. CDR3 protein: CASSATGGVSYNSPLHF. The CDR3 nucleotides read TGTGCCAGCAGTGCAACAGGGGGCGTCTCCTATAATTCACCCCTCCACTTT.

This chain uses TRBV6-5 with TRBJ2-2; possibly TRBD2 for D (6 bases). The ends were cut back, 11 bases at V and 0 bases at J, with 10 bases in the middle. Germline V lookup: CDR1 MNHEY, CDR2 SVGAGI. This CDR3 is built from 13 residues. In DNA, the CDR3 is TGTGCCGGAAGGAGGGCGAACACCGGGGAGCTGTTTTTT. Translation gives CAGRRANTGELFF.

This chain uses TRBV6-5 with TRBJ1-1, with D unclear. Germline V CDR1 and CDR2: MNHEY, SVGAGI. The CDR3 length is 15 residues. V lost 6 bases, J lost 0 bases, and 14 bases lay in between. CDR3 DNA: TGTGCCAGCAGCGAGTTTTATCAGGTGAACACTGAAGCTTTCTTT. Encoded protein: CASSEFYQVNTEAFF.

The chain combines TRBV27 with TRBJ1-3, with TRBD1 as a possible D gene (6 bases). This CDR3 spans 15 amino acids. Germline assignment: CDR1 MNHEY and CDR2 SMNVEV (reference sequence). The V and J ends lost 0 bases and 0 bases respectively, with 6 bases between them. The CDR3 loop is CASSLSRGSGNTIYF. The CDR3 DNA is TGTGCCAGCAGTTTATCCAGGGGCTCTGGAAACACCATATATTTT.